This is a list of T cell receptor beta chains from one sample in a study of T-cell memory formation after mild COVID-19. Via MiXCR, TCRdb re-called the 5' RACE reads, giving one row per CDR3 protein. The profile shows 530,000 or so distinct CDR3 sequences, 15% to 20% of them singletons. Sample: PBMCs or a T cell subset sorted from them (not recorded which). The receptors derive from an adult woman who had mild COVID-19 (a few samples of this study predate the infection). Cell type and time point are not known. Both conserved end residues are part of each CDR3.

J: TRBJ2-4
V: TRBV20-1
CDR3: CSARQLAKNIQYF

J: TRBJ2-2
V: TRBV7-6
CDR3: CASSPLGTGSAGELFF

J: TRBJ2-1
V: TRBV12-3/TRBV12-4
CDR3: CASVLDPPWRNEQFF

J: TRBJ1-1
V: TRBV29-1
CDR3: CSVERRYTEAFF

J: TRBJ2-7
V: TRBV29-1
CDR3: CSALDTNSYEQYF

J: TRBJ2-3
V: TRBV4-2
CDR3: CASSLGLAGAGPSTDTQYF

J: TRBJ2-4
V: TRBV30
CDR3: CAWSLLAGERIQYF

J: TRBJ1-6
V: TRBV7-2
CDR3: CASSLASDSSYNSPLHF

J: TRBJ1-1
V: TRBV12-3/TRBV12-4
CDR3: CASSLGTGSGTEAFF

J: TRBJ2-1
V: TRBV5-1
CDR3: CASSTGLAAYNEQFF

J: TRBJ1-1
V: TRBV11-1
CDR3: CASSLLREGDRAAEAFF

J: TRBJ1-1
V: TRBV20-1
CDR3: CSARDLRNTEAFF

J: TRBJ2-1
V: TRBV24-1
CDR3: CATGGVSYNEQFF

J: TRBJ1-6
V: TRBV7-9
CDR3: CASSLRSAGENSPLHF

J: TRBJ2-3
V: TRBV7-2
CDR3: CASSRTGASTDTQYF

J: TRBJ1-1
V: TRBV11-3
CDR3: CASSLRQGAGGTEAFF

J: TRBJ2-1
V: TRBV11-3
CDR3: CASSVRQGGHNEQFF

J: TRBJ2-7
V: TRBV12-3/TRBV12-4
CDR3: CASRGAGGHTYEQYF

J: TRBJ2-7
V: TRBV3-1
CDR3: CASSQRTSVSEQYF

J: TRBJ2-6
V: TRBV2
CDR3: CASKGGQGLSSGANVLTF

J: TRBJ1-1
V: TRBV7-9
CDR3: CASSSQGGYTEAFF

J: TRBJ1-2
V: TRBV4-1
CDR3: CASSHRTGGIRDGYTF

J: TRBJ1-1
V: TRBV15
CDR3: CATSRDPDLRSTEAFF

J: TRBJ2-3
V: TRBV7-2
CDR3: CASSSILAATDTQYF

J: TRBJ2-5
V: TRBV20-1
CDR3: CSASHPRETQYF

J: TRBJ2-2
V: TRBV7-7
CDR3: CASSRDPAGELFF

J: TRBJ1-5
V: TRBV7-9
CDR3: CASSSYRDRGNQPQHF

J: TRBJ2-5
V: TRBV20-1
CDR3: CSAIERGQETQYF

J: TRBJ2-1
V: TRBV7-9
CDR3: CASSGVWGLGTSGRSNNEQFF

J: TRBJ1-5
V: TRBV7-2
CDR3: CASSQTGTVYNQPQHF

J: TRBJ2-1
V: TRBV7-6
CDR3: CASSLHRQGANEQFF

J: TRBJ2-1
V: TRBV7-2
CDR3: CASSTRRLAHEQFF

J: TRBJ2-3
V: TRBV20-1
CDR3: CSARDARVGSSTDTQYF

J: TRBJ2-5
V: TRBV12-3/TRBV12-4
CDR3: CASTLAGAEETQYF

J: TRBJ2-7
V: TRBV29-1
CDR3: CSVDGGRGSYEQYF

J: TRBJ2-3
V: TRBV6-1
CDR3: CASSVFSGASTDTQYF

J: TRBJ2-2
V: TRBV20-1
CDR3: CSGMREVNGELFF

J: TRBJ2-3
V: TRBV6-6
CDR3: CASSYRPRAVSSTDTQYF

J: TRBJ1-3
V: TRBV12-3/TRBV12-4
CDR3: CASSLWGHGNTIYF

J: TRBJ1-1
V: TRBV27
CDR3: CASSNRGGTEAFF

J: TRBJ1-2
V: TRBV29-1
CDR3: CSVGVELGGYGYTF

J: TRBJ2-3
V: TRBV7-9
CDR3: CASSLFDGGTRYTDTQYF

J: TRBJ2-1
V: TRBV6-5
CDR3: CASNPLGGAYNEQFF

J: TRBJ2-7
V: TRBV9
CDR3: CASSVGGQDGSYEQYF

J: TRBJ1-2
V: TRBV7-2
CDR3: CASSPRDRFYGYTF

J: TRBJ1-1
V: TRBV7-9
CDR3: CASSLSGVSEAFF